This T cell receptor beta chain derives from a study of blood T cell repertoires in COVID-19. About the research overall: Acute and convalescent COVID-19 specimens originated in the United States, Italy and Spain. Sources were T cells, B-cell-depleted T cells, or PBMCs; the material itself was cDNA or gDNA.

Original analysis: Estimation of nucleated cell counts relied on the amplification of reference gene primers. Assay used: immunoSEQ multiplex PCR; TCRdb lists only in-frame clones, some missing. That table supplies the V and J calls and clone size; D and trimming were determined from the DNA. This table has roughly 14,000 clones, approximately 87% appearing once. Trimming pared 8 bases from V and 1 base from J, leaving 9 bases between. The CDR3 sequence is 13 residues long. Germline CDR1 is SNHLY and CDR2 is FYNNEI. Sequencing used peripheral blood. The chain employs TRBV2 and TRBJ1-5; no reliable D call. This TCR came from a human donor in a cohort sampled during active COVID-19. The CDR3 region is CASDRRSNQPQHF. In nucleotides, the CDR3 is TGTGCCAGCGATCGGAGGAGCAATCAGCCCCAGCATTTT. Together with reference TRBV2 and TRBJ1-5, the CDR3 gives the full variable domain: EPEVTQTPSHQVTQMGQEVILRCVPISNHLYFYWYRQILGQKVEFLVSFYNNEISEKSEIFDDQFSVERPDGSNFTLKIRSTKLEDSAMYFCASDRRSNQPQHFGDGTRLSIL.